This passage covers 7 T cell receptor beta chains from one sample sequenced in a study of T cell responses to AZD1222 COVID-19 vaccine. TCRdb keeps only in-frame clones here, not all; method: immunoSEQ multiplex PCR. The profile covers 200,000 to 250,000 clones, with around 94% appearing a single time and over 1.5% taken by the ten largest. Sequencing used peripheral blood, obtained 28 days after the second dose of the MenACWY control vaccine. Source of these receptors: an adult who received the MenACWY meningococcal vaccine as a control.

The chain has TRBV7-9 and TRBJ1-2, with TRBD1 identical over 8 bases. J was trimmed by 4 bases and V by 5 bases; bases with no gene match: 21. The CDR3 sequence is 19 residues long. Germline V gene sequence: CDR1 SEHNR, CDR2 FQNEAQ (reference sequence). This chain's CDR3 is CASSPDRGRIISASYGYTF. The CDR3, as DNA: TGTGCCAGCAGCCCCGACAGGGGACGAATAATAAGCGCCTCCTATGGCTACACCTTC.

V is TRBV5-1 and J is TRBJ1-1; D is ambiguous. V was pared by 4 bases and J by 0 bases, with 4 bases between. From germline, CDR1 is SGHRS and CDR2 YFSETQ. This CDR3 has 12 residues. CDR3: CASSLMNTEAFF. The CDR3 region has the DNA TGCGCCAGCAGCCTTATGAACACTGAAGCTTTCTTT.

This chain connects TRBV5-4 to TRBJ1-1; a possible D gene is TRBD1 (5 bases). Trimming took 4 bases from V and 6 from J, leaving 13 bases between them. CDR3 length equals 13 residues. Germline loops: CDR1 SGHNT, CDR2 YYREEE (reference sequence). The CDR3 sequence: CASSREPGPEAFF. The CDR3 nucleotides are TGTGCCAGCAGCCGTGAACCAGGGCCTGAAGCTTTCTTT.

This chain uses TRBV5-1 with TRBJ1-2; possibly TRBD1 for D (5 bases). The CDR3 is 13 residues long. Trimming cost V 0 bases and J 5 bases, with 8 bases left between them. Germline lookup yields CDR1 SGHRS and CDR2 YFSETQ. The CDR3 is CASSLVAGYGYTF. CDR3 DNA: TGCGCCAGCAGCTTGGTAGCAGGGTATGGCTACACCTTC.

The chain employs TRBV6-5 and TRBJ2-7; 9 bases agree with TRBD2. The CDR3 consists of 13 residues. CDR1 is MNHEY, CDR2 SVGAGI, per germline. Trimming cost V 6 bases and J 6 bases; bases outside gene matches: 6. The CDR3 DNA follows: TGTGCCAGCAGACGGGGACTAGCAGCCGAGCAGTACTTC. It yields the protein CASRRGLAAEQYF.

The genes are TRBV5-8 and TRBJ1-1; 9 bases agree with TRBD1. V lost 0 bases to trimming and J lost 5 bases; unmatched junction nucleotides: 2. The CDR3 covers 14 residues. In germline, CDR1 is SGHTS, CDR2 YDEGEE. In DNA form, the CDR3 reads TGTGCCAGCAGCTTGGACAGGGGGCGTACTGAAGCTTTCTTT. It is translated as CASSLDRGRTEAFF.

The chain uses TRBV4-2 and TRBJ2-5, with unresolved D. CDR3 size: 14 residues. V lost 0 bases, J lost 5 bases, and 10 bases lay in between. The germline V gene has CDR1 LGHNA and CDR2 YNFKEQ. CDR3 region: CASSQDVSEETQYF. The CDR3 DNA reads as TGTGCCAGCAGCCAAGATGTTTCGGAGGAGACCCAGTACTTC.